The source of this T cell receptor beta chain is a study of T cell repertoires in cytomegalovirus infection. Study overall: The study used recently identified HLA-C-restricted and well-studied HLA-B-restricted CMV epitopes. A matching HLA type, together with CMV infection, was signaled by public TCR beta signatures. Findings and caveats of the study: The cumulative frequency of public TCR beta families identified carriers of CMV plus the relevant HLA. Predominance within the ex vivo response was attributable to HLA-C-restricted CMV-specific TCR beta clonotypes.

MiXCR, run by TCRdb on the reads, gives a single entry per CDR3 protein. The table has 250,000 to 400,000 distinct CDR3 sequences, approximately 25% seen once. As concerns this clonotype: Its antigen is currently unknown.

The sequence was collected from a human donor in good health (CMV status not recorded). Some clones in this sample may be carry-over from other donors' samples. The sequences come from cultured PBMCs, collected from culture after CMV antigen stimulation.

CDR3: CAISSGQVTETQYF. CDR3 sequence (DNA): TGTGCCATCAGTTCGGGACAGGTGACCGAGACCCAGTACTTC. J is TRBJ2-5 and V is TRBV10-3; 8 nucleotides line up with TRBD1. The CDR3 covers 14 residues. Unmatched junction bases numbered 7, after V lost 5 bases and J lost 5 bases. CDR1 is ENHRY, CDR2 SYGVKD, per germline.